The sequence of this T cell receptor (beta chain) was determined in a study of T cell responses to AZD1222 COVID-19 vaccine. The wider study: Second-dose recipients at about 4 or about 12 weeks were treated as one pooled group.

The CDR3 sequence is 15 residues long. V dropped 11 bases and J dropped 2 bases, with 21 bases sitting between them. Per the germline V gene, CDR1 is ENHRY and CDR2 is SYGVKD. With regard to this clone: Its antigen is not known.

Profiled with immunoSEQ multiplex PCR; TCRdb holds only in-frame clones, not every one. This sample carries 120,000 or so clones, more than 80% of them seen once, and the ten largest clones take 3.1%. Study-level findings and limits: Sampling that yielded the repertoires occurred only after the peak T cell response. As reported, nearly half of all spike-specific TCRs target variant regions that are unmutated.

The source material was peripheral blood, sampled on day 0 of AZD1222 vaccination. The origin of this receptor is an adult in good health. This chain joins TRBV10-3 and TRBJ1-1; D gene unclear. The CDR3 sequence is CAVSGIGQPNTEAFF. Here the CDR3 DNA reads TGTGCCGTCTCCGGAATAGGGCAGCCAAACACTGAAGCTTTCTTT.